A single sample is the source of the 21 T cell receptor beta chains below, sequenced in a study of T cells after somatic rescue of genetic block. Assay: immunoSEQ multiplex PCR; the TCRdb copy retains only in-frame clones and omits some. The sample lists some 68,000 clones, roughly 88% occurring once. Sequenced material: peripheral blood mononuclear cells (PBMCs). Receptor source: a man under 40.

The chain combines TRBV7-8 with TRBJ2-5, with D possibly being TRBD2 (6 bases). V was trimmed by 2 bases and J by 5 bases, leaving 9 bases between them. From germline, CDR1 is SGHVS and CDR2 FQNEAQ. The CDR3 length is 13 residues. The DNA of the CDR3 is TGTGCCAGCAGCTTATCAGGAGGGGAGACCCAGTACTTC. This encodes CASSLSGGETQYF.

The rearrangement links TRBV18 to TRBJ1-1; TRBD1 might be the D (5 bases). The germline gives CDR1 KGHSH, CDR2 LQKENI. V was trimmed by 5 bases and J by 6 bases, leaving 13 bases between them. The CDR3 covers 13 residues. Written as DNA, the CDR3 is TGTGCCAGCTCAAGCGCTGGGGGGGCTGAAGCTTTCTTT. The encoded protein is CASSSAGGAEAFF.

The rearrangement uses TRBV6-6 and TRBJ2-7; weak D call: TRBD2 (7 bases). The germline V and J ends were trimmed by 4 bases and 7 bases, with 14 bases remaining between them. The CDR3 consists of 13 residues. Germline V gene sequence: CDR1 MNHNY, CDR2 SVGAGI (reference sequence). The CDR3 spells CASSLPGEGEQYF. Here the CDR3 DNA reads TGTGCCAGCAGTTTACCAGGGGAGGGGGAGCAGTACTTC.

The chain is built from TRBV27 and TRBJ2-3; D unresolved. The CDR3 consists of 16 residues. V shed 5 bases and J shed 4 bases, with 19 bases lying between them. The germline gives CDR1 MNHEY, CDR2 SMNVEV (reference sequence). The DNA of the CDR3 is TGTGCCAGCAGTCCTTTATTTGTGTCTAGGTCAGATACGCAGTATTTT. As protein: CASSPLFVSRSDTQYF.

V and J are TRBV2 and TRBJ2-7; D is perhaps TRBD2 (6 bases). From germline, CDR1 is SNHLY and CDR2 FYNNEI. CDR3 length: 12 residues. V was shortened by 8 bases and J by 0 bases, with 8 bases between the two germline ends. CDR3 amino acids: CASRGDSYEQYF. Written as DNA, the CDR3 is TGTGCCAGCCGCGGGGACTCCTACGAGCAGTACTTC.

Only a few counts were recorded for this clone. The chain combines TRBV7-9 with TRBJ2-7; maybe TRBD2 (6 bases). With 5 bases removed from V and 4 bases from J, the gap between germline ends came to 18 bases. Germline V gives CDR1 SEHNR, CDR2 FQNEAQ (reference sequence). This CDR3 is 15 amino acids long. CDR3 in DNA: TGTGCCAGCAGCGAGATGGGTACTAGCAGGTACGAGCAGTACTTC. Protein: CASSEMGTSRYEQYF.

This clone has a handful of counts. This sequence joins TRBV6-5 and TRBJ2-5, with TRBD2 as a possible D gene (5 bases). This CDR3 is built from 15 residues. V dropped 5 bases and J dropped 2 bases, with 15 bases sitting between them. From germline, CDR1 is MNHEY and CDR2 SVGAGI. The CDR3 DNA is TGTGCCAGCAGTCCTTACGAGGGTCGACAAGAGACCCAGTACTTC. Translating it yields CASSPYEGRQETQYF.

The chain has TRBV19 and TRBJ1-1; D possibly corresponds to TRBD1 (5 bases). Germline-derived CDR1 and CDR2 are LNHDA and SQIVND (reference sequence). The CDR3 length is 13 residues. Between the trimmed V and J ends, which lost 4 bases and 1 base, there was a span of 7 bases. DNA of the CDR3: TGTGCCAGTAGTAGGACAAGGAACACTGAAGCTTTCTTT. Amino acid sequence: CASSRTRNTEAFF.

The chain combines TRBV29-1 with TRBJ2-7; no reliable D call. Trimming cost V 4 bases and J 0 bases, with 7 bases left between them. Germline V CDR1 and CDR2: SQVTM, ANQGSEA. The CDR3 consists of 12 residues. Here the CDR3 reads CSVAVSSYEQYF. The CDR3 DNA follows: TGCAGCGTTGCGGTGAGCTCCTACGAGCAGTACTTC.

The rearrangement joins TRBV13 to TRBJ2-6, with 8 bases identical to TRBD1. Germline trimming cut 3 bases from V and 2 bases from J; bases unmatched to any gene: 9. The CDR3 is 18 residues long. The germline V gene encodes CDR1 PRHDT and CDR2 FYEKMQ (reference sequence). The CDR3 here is CASSFRDRGSTGANVLTF. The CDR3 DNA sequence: TGTGCCAGCAGCTTTCGCGACAGGGGATCAACTGGGGCCAACGTCCTGACTTTC.

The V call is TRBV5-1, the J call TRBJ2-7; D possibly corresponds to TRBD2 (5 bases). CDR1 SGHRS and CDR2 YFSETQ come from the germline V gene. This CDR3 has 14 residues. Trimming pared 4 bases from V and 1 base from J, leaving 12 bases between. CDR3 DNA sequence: TGCGCCAGCAGCAGCAGAGGAGGTTCCTACGAGCAGTACTTC. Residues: CASSSRGGSYEQYF.

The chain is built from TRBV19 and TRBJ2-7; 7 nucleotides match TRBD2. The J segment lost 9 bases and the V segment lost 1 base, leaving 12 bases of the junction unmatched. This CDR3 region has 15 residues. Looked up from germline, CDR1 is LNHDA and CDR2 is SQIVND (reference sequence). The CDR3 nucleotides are TGTGCCAGTAGTATAGTTCACAGGCCGCCGGGAGGGCAGTACTTC. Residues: CASSIVHRPPGGQYF. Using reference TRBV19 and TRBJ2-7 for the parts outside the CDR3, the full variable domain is DGGITQSPKYLFRKEGQNVTLSCEQNLNHDAMYWYRQDPGQGLRLIYYSQIVNDFQKGDIAEGYSVSREKKESFPLTVTSAQKNPTAFYLCASSIVHRPPGGQYFGPGTRLTVT.

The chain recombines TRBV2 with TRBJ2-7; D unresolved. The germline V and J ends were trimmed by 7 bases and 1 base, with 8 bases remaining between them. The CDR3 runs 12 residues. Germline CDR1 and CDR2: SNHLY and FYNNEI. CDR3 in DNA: TGTGCCAGCACCGGTTTATCCTACGAGCAGTACTTC. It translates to CASTGLSYEQYF.

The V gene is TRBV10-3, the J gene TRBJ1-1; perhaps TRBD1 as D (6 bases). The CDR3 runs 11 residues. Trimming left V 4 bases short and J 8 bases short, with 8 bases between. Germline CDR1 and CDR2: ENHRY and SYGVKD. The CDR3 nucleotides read TGTGCCATCAGTGCGACAGGCGAAGCTTTCTTT. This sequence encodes CAISATGEAFF.

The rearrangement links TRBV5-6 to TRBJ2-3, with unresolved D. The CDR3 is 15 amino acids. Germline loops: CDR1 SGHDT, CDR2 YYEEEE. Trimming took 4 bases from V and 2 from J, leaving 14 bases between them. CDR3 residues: CASSDLRYATDTQYF. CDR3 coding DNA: TGTGCCAGCAGCGACTTAAGATACGCCACAGATACGCAGTATTTT.

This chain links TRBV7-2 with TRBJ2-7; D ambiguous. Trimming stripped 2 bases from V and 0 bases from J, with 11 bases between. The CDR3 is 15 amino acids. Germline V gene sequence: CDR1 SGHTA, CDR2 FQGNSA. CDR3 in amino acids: CASSLSSASSYEQYF. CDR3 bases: TGTGCCAGCAGCTTAAGTTCAGCCAGCTCCTACGAGCAGTACTTC.

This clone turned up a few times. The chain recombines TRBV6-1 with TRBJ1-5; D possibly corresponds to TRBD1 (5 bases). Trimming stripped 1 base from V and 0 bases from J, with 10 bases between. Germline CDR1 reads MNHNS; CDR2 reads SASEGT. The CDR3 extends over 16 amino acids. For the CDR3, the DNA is TGTGCCAGCAGTGAAGGCTGGGGGGGTAGCAATCAGCCCCAGCATTTT. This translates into CASSEGWGGSNQPQHF.

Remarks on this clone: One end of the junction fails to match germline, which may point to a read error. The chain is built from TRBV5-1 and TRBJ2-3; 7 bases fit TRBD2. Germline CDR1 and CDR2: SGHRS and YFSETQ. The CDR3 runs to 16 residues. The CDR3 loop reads CASSLVRLADTGTQYF. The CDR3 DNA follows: TGCGCCAGCAGCTTGGTAAGGCTAGCGGACACAGGTACGCAGTATTTT. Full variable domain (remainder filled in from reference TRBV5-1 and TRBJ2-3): KAGVTQTPRYLIKTRGQQVTLSCSPISGHRSVSWYQQTPGQGLQFLFEYFSETQRNKGNFPGRFSGRQFSNSRSEMNVSTLELGDSALYLCASSLVRLADTGTQYFGPGTRLTVL.

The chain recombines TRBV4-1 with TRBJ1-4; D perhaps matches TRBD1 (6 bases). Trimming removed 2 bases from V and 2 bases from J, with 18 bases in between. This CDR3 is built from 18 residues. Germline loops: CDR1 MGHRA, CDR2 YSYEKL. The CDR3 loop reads CASSQKDMGTMTNEKLFF. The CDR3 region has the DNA TGCGCCAGCAGCCAAAAAGATATGGGGACAATGACTAATGAAAAACTGTTTTTT.

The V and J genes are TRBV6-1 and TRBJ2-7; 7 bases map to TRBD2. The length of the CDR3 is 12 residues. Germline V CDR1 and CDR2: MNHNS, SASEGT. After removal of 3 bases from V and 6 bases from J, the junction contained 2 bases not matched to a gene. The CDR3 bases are TGTGCCAGCAGTGATGGGAGGGGCGAGCAGTACTTC. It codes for CASSDGRGEQYF.

CDR3 residues: CAISGTGESNQPQHF. The CDR3 nucleotides read TGTGCCATCAGCGGTACAGGGGAGAGCAATCAGCCCCAGCATTTT. The chain recombines TRBV10-3 with TRBJ1-5; TRBD1 matches 7 bases. Trimming cost V 6 bases and J 1 base; bases outside gene matches: 6. CDR1 is ENHRY, CDR2 SYGVKD, per germline. The length of the CDR3 is 15 residues.